This T cell receptor (beta chain) was found in a study of shared clonotypes between healthy human individuals. Worth noting for this clone: Its antigen is unidentified.

Every subset had its genomic DNA shared out evenly among several immunoSEQ plates. Produced via immunoSEQ multiplex PCR; TCRdb's table is partial and in-frame only. The table records some 2.3 million clones, approximately 95% of them present only once. Overall study results and limits: The study found about 5% of naive CD4 clonotypes shared across several donors. Clonotypes shared by all four sorted-subset donors had higher generation probabilities than non-shared clonotypes.

The sequence was collected from a man in his late teens or twenties in good health. Some clones in this sample may be carry-over from other donors' samples. Sample: naive CD4+ T cells from PBMCs. Subset denoted: CD45RA+ positively selected.

The CDR3 here is CASSVGGTGGPETQYF. The CDR3 coding sequence is TGTGCCAGCAGCGTAGGAGGGACAGGGGGCCCAGAGACCCAGTACTTC. The rearrangement links TRBV9 to TRBJ2-5, with TRBD1 matching 12 bases. This CDR3 is built from 16 residues. V lost 0 bases to trimming and J lost 4 bases; unmatched junction nucleotides: 4. The germline gives CDR1 SGDLS, CDR2 YYNGEE.